This T cell receptor beta chain was identified during a study of OX40 agonist ivuxolimab in advanced cancers. Overall study context: From about 23 to 85 years was the age range, with a mean of 60 years, and 70% to 85% were male. Prior anti-PD-1, anti-PD-L1 or anti-CTLA-4 therapy was allowed; 40% had some. Findings and caveats of the study: Average numbers of expanded clones were greater in CD8+ T cells than in CD4+.

Sequencing was performed with immunoSEQ multiplex PCR; in TCRdb, only in-frame clones are kept and a portion is missing. This sample has some 45,000 clones, with about 85% found just once. About this clone: Its antigen is unidentified.

Sample: CD4+ or CD8+ T cells sorted from blood, taken in a trial of the OX40 agonist ivuxolimab. This clonotype was obtained from an adult with an advanced solid tumor such as melanoma, head and neck, liver or kidney cancer.

The CDR3 sequence: CASSPRLDQGTQYF. The CDR3 DNA is TGTGCCAGCAGCCCACGACTCGATCAAGGTACCCAGTACTTC. The chain employs TRBV5-4 and TRBJ2-5; D gene unclear. The germline CDR1 and CDR2 sequences are SGHNT and YYREEE (reference sequence). Trimming pared 4 bases from V and 8 bases from J, leaving 18 bases between. The CDR3 runs to 14 residues.